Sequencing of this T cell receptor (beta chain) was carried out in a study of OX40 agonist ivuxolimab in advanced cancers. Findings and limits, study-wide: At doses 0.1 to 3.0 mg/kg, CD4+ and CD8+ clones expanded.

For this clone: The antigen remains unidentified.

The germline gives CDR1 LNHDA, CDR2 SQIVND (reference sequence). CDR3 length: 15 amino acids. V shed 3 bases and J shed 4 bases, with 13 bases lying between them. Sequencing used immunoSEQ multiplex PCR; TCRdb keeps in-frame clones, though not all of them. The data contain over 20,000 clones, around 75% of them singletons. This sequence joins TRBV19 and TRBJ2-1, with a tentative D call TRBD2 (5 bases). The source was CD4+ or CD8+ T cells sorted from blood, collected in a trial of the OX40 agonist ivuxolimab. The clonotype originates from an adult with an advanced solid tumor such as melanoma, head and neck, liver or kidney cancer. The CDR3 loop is CASSIGSGIYNEQFF. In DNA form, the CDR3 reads TGTGCCAGTAGTATTGGATCGGGAATTTACAATGAGCAGTTCTTC.